This T cell receptor beta chain originates from a study of T cell responses to AZD1222 COVID-19 vaccine. Study-wide results and caveats: Targeting of unmutated variant regions was reportedly seen in nearly half of spike-specific TCRs. Following two doses of AZD1222, Spike-specific TCR breadth and depth rose. Recipients of AZD1222 seropositive at baseline numbered only 5 or 6. Regions 160-218 and 743-854 dominated among vaccine-associated CD4 TCRs spanning spike.

This CDR3 has 14 amino acids. Per germline, CDR1 SGHAT and CDR2 FQNNGV. With V trimmed by 1 base and J by 11 bases, 10 bases remained unmatched. On this clone itself: Its specificity is not known.

The data were produced by immunoSEQ multiplex PCR, yet TCRdb's version contains in-frame clones alone and is incomplete. The sample has about 83,000 clones, roughly 90% seen once. The sample here was peripheral blood, taken on day 0 of MenACWY control vaccination. The clonotype comes from an adult in good health. The V call is TRBV11-2, the J call TRBJ2-7; 8 positions agree with TRBD2. CDR3 amino acids: CASSLVTGGGMKYF. Written as DNA, the CDR3 is TGTGCCAGCAGCTTAGTGACGGGAGGGGGAATGAAGTACTTC. The complete variable domain, with remaining parts taken from reference TRBV11-2 and TRBJ2-7, reads EAGVAQSPRYKIIEKRQSVAFWCNPISGHATLYWYQQILGQGPKLLIQFQNNGVVDDSQLPKDRFSAERLKGVDSTLKIQPAKLEDSAVYLCASSLVTGGGMKYFGPGTRLTVT.